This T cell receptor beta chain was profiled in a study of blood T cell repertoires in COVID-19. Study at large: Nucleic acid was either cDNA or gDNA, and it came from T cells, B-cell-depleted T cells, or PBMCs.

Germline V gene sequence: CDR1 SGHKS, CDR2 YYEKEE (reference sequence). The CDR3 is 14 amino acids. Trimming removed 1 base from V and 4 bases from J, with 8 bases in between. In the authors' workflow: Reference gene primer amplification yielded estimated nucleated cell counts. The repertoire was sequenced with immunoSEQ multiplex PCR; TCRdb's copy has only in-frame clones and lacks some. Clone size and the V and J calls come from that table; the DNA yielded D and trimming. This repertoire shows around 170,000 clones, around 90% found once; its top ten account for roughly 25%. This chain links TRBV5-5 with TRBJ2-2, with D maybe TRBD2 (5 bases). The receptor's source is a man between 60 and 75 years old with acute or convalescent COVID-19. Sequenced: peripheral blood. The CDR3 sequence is CASSLTGSTGELFF. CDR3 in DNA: TGTGCCAGCAGCTTGACGGGGTCCACCGGGGAGCTGTTTTTT.